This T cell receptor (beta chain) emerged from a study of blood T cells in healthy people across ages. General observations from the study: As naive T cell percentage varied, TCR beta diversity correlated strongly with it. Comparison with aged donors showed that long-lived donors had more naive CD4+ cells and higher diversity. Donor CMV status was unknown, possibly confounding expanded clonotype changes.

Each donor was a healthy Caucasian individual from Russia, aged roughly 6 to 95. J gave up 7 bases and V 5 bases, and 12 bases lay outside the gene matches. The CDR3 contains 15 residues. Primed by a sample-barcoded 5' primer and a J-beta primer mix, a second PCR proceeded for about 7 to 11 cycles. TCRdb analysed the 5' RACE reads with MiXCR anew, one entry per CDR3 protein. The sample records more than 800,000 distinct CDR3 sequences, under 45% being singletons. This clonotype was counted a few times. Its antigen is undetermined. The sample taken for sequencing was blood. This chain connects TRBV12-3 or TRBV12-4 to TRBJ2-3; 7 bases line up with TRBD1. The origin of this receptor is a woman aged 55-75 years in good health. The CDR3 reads CASSPLNPTGHTQYF. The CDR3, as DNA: TGTGCCAGCAGTCCACTAAACCCGACAGGGCATACGCAGTATTTT.